The T cell receptor (beta chain) described here comes from a study of radiotherapy plus CTLA-4 blockade in lung cancer. The wider study: With over 25% of patients having disease control, objective responses were seen in 15% to 20%.

Produced via immunoSEQ multiplex PCR; TCRdb's table is partial and in-frame only. The table shows 9,500 to 15,000 clones, with about 86% occurring only once. Lung cancer patients with chemo-refractory metastatic non-small-cell disease were given focal radiation plus CTLA-4 blockade with ipilimumab. The source of this sequence is a human donor with non-small cell lung cancer that progressed on radiotherapy plus ipilimumab. Source: peripheral blood, taken from a patient treated with radiotherapy plus ipilimumab.

The CDR3 DNA reads as TGTGCCAGCAAGAGCTCTGGAAACACCATATATTTT. Translation: CASKSSGNTIYF. The chain joins TRBV27 to TRBJ1-3, with D unresolved. This CDR3 contains 12 residues. V dropped 7 bases and J dropped 0 bases, with 4 bases sitting between them. In germline, CDR1 is MNHEY, CDR2 SMNVEV (reference sequence).